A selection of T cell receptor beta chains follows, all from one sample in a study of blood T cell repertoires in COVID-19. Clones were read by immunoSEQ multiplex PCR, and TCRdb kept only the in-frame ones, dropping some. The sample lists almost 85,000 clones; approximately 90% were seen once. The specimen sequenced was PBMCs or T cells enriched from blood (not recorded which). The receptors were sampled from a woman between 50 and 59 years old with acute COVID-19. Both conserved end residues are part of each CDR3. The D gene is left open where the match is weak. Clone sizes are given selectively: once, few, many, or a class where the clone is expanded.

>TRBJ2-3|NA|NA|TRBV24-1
CATRGREGTDTQYF
TGTGCCACAAGGGGGCGGGAAGGTACAGATACGCAGTATTTT
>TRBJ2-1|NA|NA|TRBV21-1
CASSKGMEGLYPSYNEQFF
TGTGCCAGCAGCAAAGGAATGGAGGGACTCTACCCCTCATACAATGAGCAGTTCTTC
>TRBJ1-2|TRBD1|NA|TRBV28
CASSPAGQINYGYTF
TGTGCCAGCAGTCCGGCGGGACAGATTAATTATGGCTACACCTTC
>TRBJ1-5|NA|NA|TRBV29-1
CSVGANQPQHF
TGCAGCGTTGGTGCGAATCAGCCCCAGCATTTT
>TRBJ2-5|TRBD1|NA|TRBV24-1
CATGPRQGDETQYF
TGTGCCACCGGGCCCCGACAGGGGGACGAGACCCAGTACTTC
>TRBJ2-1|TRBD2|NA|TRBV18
CASSSTSGTYNEQFF
TGTGCCAGCTCATCGACTAGCGGAACCTACAATGAGCAGTTCTTC
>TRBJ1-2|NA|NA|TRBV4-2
CASSQLKGGDYGYTF
TGTGCCAGCAGCCAACTTAAGGGAGGGGACTATGGCTACACCTTC
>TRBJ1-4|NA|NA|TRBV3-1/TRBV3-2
CASSQDTGSEKLFF
TGTGCCAGCAGCCAAGACACAGGGTCTGAAAAACTGTTTTTT
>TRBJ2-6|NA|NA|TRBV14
CASSQIRANVLTF
TGTGCCAGCAGCCAAATTAGGGCCAACGTCCTGACTTTC
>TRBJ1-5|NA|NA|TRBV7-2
CASSLVSAGHNQPQHF
TGTGCCAGCAGCTTAGTTTCGGCAGGCCACAATCAGCCCCAGCATTTT
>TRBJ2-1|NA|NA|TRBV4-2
CASSQTIAEGHKLF
TGTGCCAGCAGCCAAACAATAGCGGAGGGGCATAAGCTCTTC
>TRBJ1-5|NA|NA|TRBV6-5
CASRPDIRGQPQHF
TGTGCCAGCAGACCGGACATAAGGGGTCAGCCCCAGCATTTT
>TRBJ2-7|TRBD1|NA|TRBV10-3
CAISRDRGNEQYF
TGTGCCATCAGCCGGGACAGGGGTAACGAGCAGTACTTC
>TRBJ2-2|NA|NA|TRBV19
CASSMTSGHTGELFF
TGTGCCAGTAGTATGACCAGCGGGCACACCGGGGAGCTGTTTTTT
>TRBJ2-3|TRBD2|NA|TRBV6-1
CASSEGAGSGSTDTQYF
TGTGCCAGCAGTGAAGGGGCAGGGAGCGGGAGTACAGATACGCAGTATTTT
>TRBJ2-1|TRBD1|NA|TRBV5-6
CASSPRDRMHNEQFF
TGTGCCAGCAGCCCTCGGGACAGGATGCACAATGAGCAGTTCTTC
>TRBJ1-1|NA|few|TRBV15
CATSRPGERAMNTEAFF
TGTGCCACCAGCAGACCGGGGGAGAGGGCTATGAACACTGAAGCTTTCTTT
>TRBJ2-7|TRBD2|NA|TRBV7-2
CASSPPSWREEPYEQYF
TGTGCCAGCAGCCCACCTTCGTGGCGGGAGGAACCCTACGAGCAGTACTTC
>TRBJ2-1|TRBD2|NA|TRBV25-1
CASSEWGGRDNEQFF
TGTGCCAGCAGTGAATGGGGCGGGAGGGACAATGAGCAGTTCTTC
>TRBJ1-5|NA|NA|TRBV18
CASSTSGGGNQPQHF
TGTGCCAGCTCGACTTCCGGAGGAGGAAATCAGCCCCAGCATTTT
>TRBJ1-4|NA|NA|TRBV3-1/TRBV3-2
CASSPRQRLSTNEKLFF
TGTGCCAGCAGCCCGCGACAGAGACTCTCAACTAATGAAAAACTGTTTTTT
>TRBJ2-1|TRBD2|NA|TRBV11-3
CASSYRTSGRNEQFF
TGTGCCAGCAGCTACCGGACTAGCGGGAGAAATGAGCAGTTCTTC
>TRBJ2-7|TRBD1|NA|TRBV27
CASSIRQGYEQYF
TGTGCCAGCAGTATTCGACAGGGCTACGAGCAGTACTTC
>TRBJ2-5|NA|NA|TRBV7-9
CASSPPGSGETQYF
TGTGCCAGCAGCCCGCCGGGTTCAGGGGAGACCCAGTACTTC
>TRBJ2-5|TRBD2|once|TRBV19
CASKQMAGLAGGGETQYF
TGTGCCAGTAAACAGATGGCGGGACTAGCGGGAGGGGGAGAGACCCAGTACTTC
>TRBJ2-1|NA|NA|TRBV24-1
CATSDLPGRSPSNEQFF
TGTGCCACCAGTGATTTACCAGGCCGAAGCCCCTCCAATGAGCAGTTCTTC
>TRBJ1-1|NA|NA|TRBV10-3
CATAGGEGGTEAFF
TGTGCCACCGCGGGTGGGGAGGGCGGCACTGAAGCTTTCTTT
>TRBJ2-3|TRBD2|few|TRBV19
CASSTLAGGGLGTDTQYF
TGTGCCAGTAGTACACTAGCGGGAGGTGGGTTGGGCACAGATACGCAGTATTTT
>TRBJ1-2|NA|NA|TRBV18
CASSPPTRDGYTF
TGTGCCAGCTCACCACCTACGAGGGATGGCTACACCTTC
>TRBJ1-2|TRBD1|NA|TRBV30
CAWSGVGGGSNYGYTF
TGTGCCTGGAGTGGAGTAGGGGGCGGATCTAACTATGGCTACACCTTC
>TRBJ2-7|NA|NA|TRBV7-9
CASSLGTYSYEQYF
TGTGCCAGCAGCTTAGGGACATACTCCTACGAGCAGTACTTC
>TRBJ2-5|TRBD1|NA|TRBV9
CASSEGDREETQYF
TGTGCCAGCAGCGAGGGTGACAGGGAAGAGACCCAGTACTTC
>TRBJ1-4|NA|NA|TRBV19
CASSWRHNEKLFF
TGTGCCAGCTCGTGGAGGCATAATGAAAAACTGTTTTTT
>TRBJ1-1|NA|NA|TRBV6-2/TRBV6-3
CASSYNPGDEAFF
TGTGCCAGCAGTTACAATCCAGGGGATGAAGCTTTCTTT
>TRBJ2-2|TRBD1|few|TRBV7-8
CASSRQGAQGGELFF
TGTGCCAGCAGTCGACAGGGGGCGCAAGGCGGGGAGCTGTTTTTT
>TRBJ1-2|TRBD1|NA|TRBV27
CASSSRTGGLDYGYTF
TGTGCCAGCAGTTCCCGGACAGGGGGATTAGACTATGGCTACACCTTC
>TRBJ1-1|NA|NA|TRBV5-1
CASSFRVPGNTEAFF
TGCGCCAGCAGCTTCAGGGTACCGGGGAACACTGAAGCTTTCTTT
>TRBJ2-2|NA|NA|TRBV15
CATSRGPRTANTGELFF
TGTGCCACCAGCAGAGGCCCCCGGACAGCTAACACCGGGGAGCTGTTTTTT
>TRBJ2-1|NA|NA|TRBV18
CASSPDSEANEQFF
TGTGCCAGCTCACCGGACAGCGAGGCGAATGAGCAGTTCTTC
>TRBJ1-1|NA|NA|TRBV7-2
CASSKDRNTEAFF
TGTGCCAGCAGCAAGGACAGAAACACTGAAGCTTTCTTT
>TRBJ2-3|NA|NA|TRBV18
CASSRSPGTQPDTQYF
TGTGCCAGCTCACGAAGCCCGGGAACACAGCCAGATACGCAGTATTTT